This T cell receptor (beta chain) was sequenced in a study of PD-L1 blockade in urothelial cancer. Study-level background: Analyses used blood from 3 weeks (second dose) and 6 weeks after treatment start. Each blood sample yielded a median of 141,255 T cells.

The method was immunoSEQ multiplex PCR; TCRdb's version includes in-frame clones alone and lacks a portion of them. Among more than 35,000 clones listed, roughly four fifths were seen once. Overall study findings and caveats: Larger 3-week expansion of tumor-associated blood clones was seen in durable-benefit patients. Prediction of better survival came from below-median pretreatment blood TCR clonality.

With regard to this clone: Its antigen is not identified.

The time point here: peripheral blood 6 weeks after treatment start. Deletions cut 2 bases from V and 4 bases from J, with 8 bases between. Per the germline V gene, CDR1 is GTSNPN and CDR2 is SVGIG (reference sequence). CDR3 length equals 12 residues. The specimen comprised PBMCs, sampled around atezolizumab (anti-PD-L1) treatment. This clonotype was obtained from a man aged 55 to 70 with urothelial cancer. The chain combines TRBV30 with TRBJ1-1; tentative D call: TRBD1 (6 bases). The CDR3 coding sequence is TGTGCCTGGAGTACAGGGCTCACTGAAGCTTTCTTT. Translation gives CAWSTGLTEAFF.